The TCR beta chain under discussion was sequenced for a study of post-analysis software for immune sequencing data. Study outcomes and limitations: Elevated frequency relative to controls characterized several TRBV segments in patients, TRBV5-6, TRBV5-1 and TRBV20-1 among them. F measure clustering grouped samples strongly by preparation batch.

The authors incorporated unique molecular identifiers into the TCR beta cDNA libraries. MiXCR, run by TCRdb on the PCR reads, gives a single entry per CDR3 protein. This table has about 820,000 distinct CDR3 sequences, approximately 53% appearing once. Trimming removed 7 bases from V and 6 bases from J; junction bases left unmatched: 12. The CDR3 length is 14 residues. Per germline, CDR1 SQVTM and CDR2 ANQGSEA. On this clonotype itself: Its matching antigen is unknown.

The TCR comes from a girl aged 10-17 years with multiple sclerosis. Sequenced material: blood. This chain joins TRBV29-1 and TRBJ2-1; 7 nucleotides agree with TRBD1. Written as DNA, the CDR3 is TGCAGCGCCAAGAGGGGGCAGGGCCCCAATGAGCAGTTCTTC. Its translation is CSAKRGQGPNEQFF.